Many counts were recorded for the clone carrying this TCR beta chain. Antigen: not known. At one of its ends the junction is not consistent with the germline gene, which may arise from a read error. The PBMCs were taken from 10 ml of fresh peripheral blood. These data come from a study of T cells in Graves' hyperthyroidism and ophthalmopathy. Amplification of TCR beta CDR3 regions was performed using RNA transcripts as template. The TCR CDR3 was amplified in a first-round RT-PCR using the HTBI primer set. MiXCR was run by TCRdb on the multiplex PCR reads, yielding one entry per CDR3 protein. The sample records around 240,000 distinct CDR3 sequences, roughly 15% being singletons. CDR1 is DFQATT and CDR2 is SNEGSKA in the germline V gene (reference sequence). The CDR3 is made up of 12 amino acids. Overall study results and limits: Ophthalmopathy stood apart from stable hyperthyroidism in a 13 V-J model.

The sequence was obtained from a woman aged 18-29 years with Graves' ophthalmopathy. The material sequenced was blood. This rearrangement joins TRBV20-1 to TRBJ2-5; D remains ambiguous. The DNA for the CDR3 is TGCAGTGCCAGAGCCCCAGAGGAGACCCAGTACTTC. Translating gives CSARAPEETQYF.